Shown below are 28 T cell receptor beta chains from a single sample sequenced in a study of blood T cell repertoires in COVID-19 (dated by TCRdb to about 2020). Library preparation used the immunoSEQ multiplex PCR assay. TCRdb limited this immuneACCESS table to in-frame rearrangements with V and J called. A share of clones is missing; checked studies link under half to unresolved V genes, and the rest is unexplained. Across this sample there are roughly 74,000 clones, with roughly 88% seen only once. Of the sample, approximately 2% falls within the top ten clones. Sequencing was performed on peripheral blood. The receptor source for this set is a woman of 80 years or more with active or convalescent COVID-19.

The chain links TRBV24-1 to TRBJ2-3, with D maybe TRBD2 (6 bases). V was cut by 5 bases and J by 4 bases, with 15 bases left in between. Germline CDR1 is KGHDR and CDR2 is SFDVKD. This CDR3 is 15 amino acids long. The CDR3 region is CATSVSGGGADTQYF. DNA for the CDR3: TGTGCCACCAGTGTCAGCGGAGGAGGGGCAGATACGCAGTATTTT.

The chain links TRBV30 to TRBJ2-7; 7 bases map to TRBD2. Germline V lookup: CDR1 GTSNPN, CDR2 SVGIG (reference sequence). Trimming took 4 bases from V and 4 from J; bases not matched to a gene: 13. This CDR3 contains 15 residues. CDR3 region: CAWKDLVAGTYEQYF. DNA of the CDR3: TGTGCCTGGAAAGACTTGGTAGCGGGTACATACGAGCAGTACTTC. The whole variable domain, remainder taken from reference TRBV30 and TRBJ2-7, is SQTIHQWPATLVQPVGSPLSLECTVEGTSNPNLYWYRQAAGRGLQLLFYSVGIGQISSEVPQNLSASRPQDRQFILSSKKLLLSDSGFYLCAWKDLVAGTYEQYFGPGTRLTVT.

This clone appeared once. This chain joins TRBV2 and TRBJ1-1; D is unresolved. V was trimmed by 5 bases and J by 4 bases, leaving 11 bases between them. The CDR3 is 13 amino acids. Per the germline V gene, CDR1 is SNHLY and CDR2 is FYNNEI. CDR3 sequence (DNA): TGTGCCAGCAGTTCCCAGACTGGCACTGAAGCTTTCTTT. This codes for CASSSQTGTEAFF.

The chain combines TRBV18 with TRBJ2-3; 9 bases line up with TRBD2. Trimming removed 4 bases from V and 4 bases from J; junction bases left unmatched: 3. Germline assignment: CDR1 KGHSH and CDR2 LQKENI. The CDR3 is made up of 14 amino acids. The CDR3 protein is CASSLAGASDTQYF. Here the CDR3 DNA reads TGTGCCAGCTCACTAGCGGGAGCTTCAGATACGCAGTATTTT.

This chain connects TRBV7-2 to TRBJ2-1, with D possibly being TRBD2 (6 bases). The length of the CDR3 is 15 residues. Germline CDR1 is SGHTA and CDR2 is FQGNSA. V lost 1 base, J lost 2 bases, and 9 bases lay in between. The CDR3 DNA is TGTGCCAGCAGCTTAGTAGCGGAACCCTACAATGAGCAGTTCTTC. Protein product: CASSLVAEPYNEQFF.

The gene calls are TRBV5-8 and TRBJ2-1, with TRBD2 matching over 7 bases. The CDR3 has 14 amino acids. Germline V gene data show CDR1 as SGHTS and CDR2 as YDEGEE. J lost 13 bases, V lost 4 bases, and 14 bases had no gene match. The CDR3 bases are TGTGCCAGCAGCCCCTCTCTAGCGGAAGTGGGACAGTTCTTC. Protein product: CASSPSLAEVGQFF.

The chain carries TRBV2 and TRBJ1-6; possible D gene TRBD1, 6 bases. The CDR3 sequence is 16 residues long. Germline-derived CDR1 and CDR2 are SNHLY and FYNNEI. V was pared by 0 bases and J by 7 bases, with 13 bases between. This CDR3 reads CASSEAFRGENSPLHF. The CDR3 nucleotides are TGTGCCAGCAGTGAAGCCTTCAGGGGTGAGAATTCACCCCTCCACTTT.

This clone appeared a single time. DNA for the CDR3: TGCAGCGTTGACGATGGGCGGGGAAACTATGGCTACACCTTC. Protein: CSVDDGRGNYGYTF. The gene calls are TRBV29-1 and TRBJ1-2, with no clear D. CDR3 length equals 14 residues. CDR1 and CDR2 (germline): SQVTM, ANQGSEA. Trimming took off 3 bases at V and 2 bases at J, with 13 bases between the two ends.

The chain carries TRBV10-3 and TRBJ2-3, with 7 bases identical to TRBD2. The CDR3 extends over 14 amino acids. Germline loops: CDR1 ENHRY, CDR2 SYGVKD. The V and J ends lost 11 bases and 1 base, in that order; junction bases with no gene match: 9. CDR3 residues: CAVQVTSGTDTQYF. In DNA, the CDR3 is TGTGCCGTCCAGGTCACTAGCGGCACAGATACGCAGTATTTT.

The rearrangement uses TRBV2 and TRBJ1-5; D remains unclear. This CDR3 spans 13 amino acids. Looked up from germline, CDR1 is SNHLY and CDR2 is FYNNEI. Trimming left V 3 bases short and J 4 bases short, with 7 bases between. The chain's CDR3 is CASSDSGNQPQHF. The DNA for the CDR3 is TGTGCCAGCAGTGACAGCGGAAATCAGCCCCAGCATTTT.

The J gene is TRBJ2-7, the V gene TRBV24-1; 7 bases match TRBD2. The CDR3 is 15 amino acids. V was pared by 4 bases and J by 2 bases, with 7 bases of the junction left unmatched. Germline V gene data show CDR1 as KGHDR and CDR2 as SFDVKD. The CDR3 bases are TGTGCCACCAGTGACCATAGCGGGTCCACCTACGAGCAGTACTTC. It codes for CATSDHSGSTYEQYF.

The chain combines TRBV14 with TRBJ1-3; 7 nucleotides line up with TRBD1. Germline V gives CDR1 SGHDN, CDR2 FVKESK. The trim removed 4 bases at V and 5 bases at J, leaving 8 bases unmatched. The CDR3 extends over 15 amino acids. The CDR3 here is CASSPPDRQRNTIYF. CDR3 coding DNA: TGTGCCAGCAGCCCACCGGACAGGCAAAGAAACACCATATATTTT.

This clone occurred a few times. This rearrangement joins TRBV6-5 to TRBJ1-5; D unresolved. Germline assignment: CDR1 MNHEY and CDR2 SVGAGI. This CDR3 contains 14 residues. Deletions cut 4 bases from V and 5 bases from J, with 12 bases between. The CDR3: CASSSRHEDQPQHF. DNA for the CDR3: TGTGCCAGCAGTTCCCGTCATGAGGATCAGCCCCAGCATTTT.

The chain couples TRBV12-3 or TRBV12-4 to TRBJ2-2; a possible D gene is TRBD2 (6 bases). This CDR3 comprises 12 residues. V was pared by 2 bases and J by 8 bases, with 6 bases between. The CDR3 DNA reads TGTGCCAGCAGTTTAAGCGGGGGGGAGCTGTTTTTT. Amino acid sequence: CASSLSGGELFF.

The rearrangement joins TRBV2 to TRBJ2-1; no reliable D call. The V end lost 4 bases, the J end lost 4 bases, and 5 bases lay between the germline ends. Germline V gene sequence: CDR1 SNHLY, CDR2 FYNNEI. The CDR3 runs to 12 residues. The CDR3 DNA reads as TGTGCCAGCAGTGGACAATACAATGAGCAGTTCTTC. Translated: CASSGQYNEQFF. The variable domain in full, completed from reference TRBV2 and TRBJ2-1, reads EPEVTQTPSHQVTQMGQEVILRCVPISNHLYFYWYRQILGQKVEFLVSFYNNEISEKSEIFDDQFSVERPDGSNFTLKIRSTKLEDSAMYFCASSGQYNEQFFGPGTRLTVL.

The V gene is TRBV18, the J gene TRBJ1-6; the match to TRBD1 covers 10 bases. CDR1 is KGHSH and CDR2 is LQKENI in the germline V gene. This CDR3 region has 15 residues. V lost 6 bases to trimming and J lost 5 bases; unmatched junction nucleotides: 4. CDR3 residues: CASSGTGANNSPLHF. DNA of the CDR3: TGTGCCAGCTCGGGGACAGGGGCGAATAATTCACCCCTCCACTTT.

The genes are TRBV6-2 or TRBV6-3 and TRBJ1-5, with 8 bases identical to TRBD1. Unmatched junction bases numbered 12, after V lost 5 bases and J lost 0 bases. The germline CDR1 and CDR2 sequences are MNHEY and SVGEGT. This CDR3 has 18 residues. The CDR3 reads CASSMTGVATFSNQPQHF. The CDR3 nucleotides read TGTGCCAGCAGTATGACAGGGGTCGCGACTTTTAGCAATCAGCCCCAGCATTTT.

V is TRBV21-1 and J is TRBJ2-1; the D segment call TRBD2 is taken from the table without a DNA check. TRBV21-1 is a documented pseudogene. CDR3 length: 20 residues. For the CDR3, the DNA is TGTGCCAGCAGCTTCAGGGGGGGACTAGCGGGGTCAAGCTCCTACAATGAGCAGTTCTTC. Amino acids: CASSFRGGLAGSSSYNEQFF.

CDR3 residues: CASQPGQGGNVLTF. CDR3 coding DNA: TGTGCCAGCCAACCCGGACAGGGCGGCAACGTCCTGACTTTC. J is TRBJ2-6 and V is TRBV2; 8 bases agree with TRBD1. The trim removed 8 bases at V and 9 bases at J, leaving 9 bases unmatched. The CDR3 sequence is 14 residues long. Germline-derived CDR1 and CDR2 are SNHLY and FYNNEI. The variable domain in full, completed from reference TRBV2 and TRBJ2-6, reads EPEVTQTPSHQVTQMGQEVILRCVPISNHLYFYWYRQILGQKVEFLVSFYNNEISEKSEIFDDQFSVERPDGSNFTLKIRSTKLEDSAMYFCASQPGQGGNVLTFGAGSRLTVL.

The V call is TRBV5-1, the J call TRBJ1-4, with 8 bases matching TRBD1. The V and J ends lost 4 bases and 3 bases, in that order; junction bases with no gene match: 17. Germline-derived CDR1 and CDR2 are SGHRS and YFSETQ. The CDR3 has 19 residues. CDR3 in DNA: TGCGCCAGCAGCCTTAACCCCGGGACAGGTCTTACAGCTAATGAAAAACTGTTTTTT. This codes for CASSLNPGTGLTANEKLFF.

This chain connects TRBV4-1 to TRBJ2-7; D unclear. From germline, CDR1 is MGHRA and CDR2 YSYEKL. The germline V and J ends were trimmed by 1 base and 3 bases, with 7 bases remaining between them. This CDR3 is 13 amino acids long. CDR3 loop: CASSQGAVYEQYF. CDR3 DNA: TGCGCCAGCAGCCAAGGGGCAGTCTACGAGCAGTACTTC.

This clone came up once. The rearrangement joins TRBV27 to TRBJ1-6; TRBD1 matches 7 bases. V shed 0 bases and J 10 bases; nucleotides not matched to a gene: 6. Per the germline V gene, CDR1 is MNHEY and CDR2 is SMNVEV (reference sequence). This CDR3 contains 15 residues. CDR3 sequence (DNA): TGTGCCAGCAGTTTATCGAGGACAGGCTACTCACCCCTCCACTTT. Protein product: CASSLSRTGYSPLHF.

The gene calls are TRBV7-9 and TRBJ2-3; 9 positions agree with TRBD2. The CDR3 is made up of 12 amino acids. Germline V CDR1 and CDR2: SEHNR, FQNEAQ (reference sequence). The CDR3 nucleotides are TGTGCGATAGCGGGGGGCACAGATACGCAGTATTTT. Translation: CAIAGGTDTQYF.

J is TRBJ1-6 and V is TRBV19; D is perhaps TRBD1 (6 bases). The germline gives CDR1 LNHDA, CDR2 SQIVND (reference sequence). The CDR3 length is 14 residues. V lost 3 bases, J lost 9 bases, and 12 bases lay in between. As DNA, the CDR3 is TGTGCCAGTAGTATTCTGGGCAGGGGTTCACCCCTCCACTTT. Its protein is CASSILGRGSPLHF.

The chain uses TRBV5-8 and TRBJ1-6, with 10 bases lining up with TRBD1. Germline V gene data show CDR1 as SGHTS and CDR2 as YDEGEE. The ends lost 3 bases at V and 6 bases at J; junction bases unmatched: 6. This CDR3 is 16 amino acids long. DNA for the CDR3: TGTGCCAGCAGCTCGGGACAGGGGATTGGTAATTCACCCCTCCACTTT. As protein: CASSSGQGIGNSPLHF.

The CDR3 DNA sequence: TGTGCCAGTACTACATCGCACCCCGGCGGCTACGAGCAGTACTTC. Translating it yields CASTTSHPGGYEQYF. The chain employs TRBV19 and TRBJ2-7, with D hard to call. Germline V gene sequence: CDR1 LNHDA, CDR2 SQIVND (reference sequence). V gave up 7 bases and J gave up 3 bases, with 19 bases separating them. CDR3 length equals 15 residues. Supplemented by reference TRBV19 and TRBJ2-7, the full variable domain reads DGGITQSPKYLFRKEGQNVTLSCEQNLNHDAMYWYRQDPGQGLRLIYYSQIVNDFQKGDIAEGYSVSREKKESFPLTVTSAQKNPTAFYLCASTTSHPGGYEQYFGPGTRLTVT.

The V gene is TRBV5-1, the J gene TRBJ2-3, with D possibly being TRBD2 (5 bases). Germline V gives CDR1 SGHRS, CDR2 YFSETQ. The CDR3 has 16 residues. V shed 6 bases and J shed 3 bases, with 20 bases lying between them. The CDR3 reads CASTQSRGLGTDTQYF. CDR3 nucleotide sequence: TGCGCCAGCACCCAGTCAAGAGGGCTTGGGACAGATACGCAGTATTTT.

The chain carries TRBV2 and TRBJ2-1, with 11 bases matching TRBD2. The germline CDR1 and CDR2 sequences are SNHLY and FYNNEI. Trimming cost V 6 bases and J 3 bases; bases outside gene matches: 4. This CDR3 spans 15 amino acids. The CDR3 bases are TGTGCCAGCAGACGACTAGCGGGGCTCTACAATGAGCAGTTCTTC. It yields the protein CASRRLAGLYNEQFF.